Listed below are T cell receptor beta chains from one sample, sequenced in a study of post-analysis software for immune sequencing data. Each CDR3 protein is one row after TCRdb ran MiXCR on the PCR reads. Of about 540,000 distinct CDR3 sequences in the sample, approximately 31% were seen once. Sequencing was done on a sample of blood. These receptors were taken from a girl aged 2-17 years with multiple sclerosis. CDR3s include the opening cysteine and the closing phenylalanine or tryptophan. A D gene is named only where the DNA matches it firmly. Clone size is shown for a subset of rows, as once, few, many or a class of expanded clone.

d_call,j_call,v_call,clone_size,cdr3_nt,cdr3_aa
.,TRBJ2-5,TRBV12-3/TRBV12-4,.,TGTGCCAGCAGTCGGGACTCCGAAAGGGAGACCCAGTACTTC,CASSRDSERETQYF
.,TRBJ2-5,TRBV5-1,few,TGCGCCAGCAGCTATAATGATCCCCAAGAGACCCAGTACTTC,CASSYNDPQETQYF
.,TRBJ1-4,TRBV5-1,.,TGCGCCAGCAGCTTGGGAGCGTCGGGGGGCTTGCGGGAAAAACTGTTTTTT,CASSLGASGGLREKLFF
TRBD1,TRBJ1-5,TRBV7-8,.,TGTGCCAGCAGCCCCCCCCCCTGGGACAGGGAAAAGGATCAGCCCCAGCATTTT,CASSPPPWDREKDQPQHF
TRBD1,TRBJ2-3,TRBV5-1,.,TGCGCCAGCAGCATCACCGGGACAGGGGTGACAGATACGCAGTATTTT,CASSITGTGVTDTQYF
.,TRBJ2-5,TRBV6-1,.,TGTGCCAGCATCTCTGGGTACCAAGAGACCCAGTACTTC,CASISGYQETQYF
TRBD1,TRBJ1-5,TRBV28,few,TGTGCCAGCAGTACCAAATTCGGCAGGGGGCAAGGCAATCAGCCCCAGCATTTT,CASSTKFGRGQGNQPQHF
.,TRBJ2-7,TRBV28,.,TGTGCCAGCAGTCCCCCGGGGTGGTCCTACGAGCAGTACTTC,CASSPPGWSYEQYF
.,TRBJ2-7,TRBV6-5,few,TGTGCCAGCAGTTACTCGAAGAGGGGCCTCAACTACGAGCAGTACTTC,CASSYSKRGLNYEQYF
TRBD1,TRBJ1-2,TRBV11-2,.,TGTGCCAGCAACCCAGCGACAGGGAACTATGGCTACACCTTC,CASNPATGNYGYTF
TRBD2,TRBJ2-6,TRBV6-5,.,TGTGCCAGCAGTTCCTCCGGACTAGCGGGGTTTGGGGCCAACGTCCTGACTTTC,CASSSSGLAGFGANVLTF
.,TRBJ1-2,TRBV15,few,TGTGCCACCAGCAGAGATAAAGTGACTAGGGTGGGCTACACCTTC,CATSRDKVTRVGYTF
TRBD1,TRBJ2-7,TRBV12-3/TRBV12-4,.,TGTGCCAGCAGCCCAGGGGGACAGGGGGGTTACGAGCAGTACTTC,CASSPGGQGGYEQYF
.,TRBJ2-1,TRBV5-5,.,TGTGCCAGCAGCCTGAGAGACGGGAGTAGCTCCTACAATGAGCAGTTCTTC,CASSLRDGSSSYNEQFF
.,TRBJ1-5,TRBV7-2,.,TGTGCCAGCAGCTCCCCCGGGAAGGGAGATCAGCCCCAGCATTTT,CASSSPGKGDQPQHF
.,TRBJ1-2,TRBV2,.,TGTGCCAGCAAAATGGACAGCTATGGCTACACCTTC,CASKMDSYGYTF
.,TRBJ2-2,TRBV27,.,TGTGCCAGCACTTCTTTTGGGTCCGGGGAGCTGTTTTTT,CASTSFGSGELFF
.,TRBJ2-3,TRBV2,.,TGTGCCAGCAGTGAATCAGATACGCAGTATTTT,CASSESDTQYF
.,TRBJ2-1,TRBV3-1,.,TGTGCCAGCAGATCGAGGAGGAATGAGCAGTTCTTC,CASRSRRNEQFF
.,TRBJ2-7,TRBV20-1,.,TGCAGTGCTTTGAGATGGGAGCAGTACTTC,CSALRWEQYF
.,TRBJ2-3,TRBV29-1,.,TGCAGCGCCGGCAAACAGGGAGATACGCGGTATTTT,CSAGKQGDTRYF
TRBD2,TRBJ2-3,TRBV5-1,.,TGCGCCAGCAGCATCGGACGGTTGAGGTCACTAGCGGGGGACCCTACTCCCACAGATACGCAGTATTTT,CASSIGRLRSLAGDPTPTDTQYF
.,TRBJ1-1,TRBV18,.,TGTGCCAGCTCACCTCTCAGAGACACTGAAGCTTTCTTT,CASSPLRDTEAFF
.,TRBJ1-1,TRBV5-1,.,TGCGCCAGCAGCTCGGACCCCGGAGGCGCTGAAGCTTTCTTT,CASSSDPGGAEAFF
.,TRBJ2-1,TRBV4-1,.,TGCGCCAGCAGCCATATCATCAATGAGCAGTTCTTC,CASSHIINEQFF
.,TRBJ2-3,TRBV20-1,many,TGCAGTGCTAGTGTCGGCACAGATACGCAGTATTTT,CSASVGTDTQYF